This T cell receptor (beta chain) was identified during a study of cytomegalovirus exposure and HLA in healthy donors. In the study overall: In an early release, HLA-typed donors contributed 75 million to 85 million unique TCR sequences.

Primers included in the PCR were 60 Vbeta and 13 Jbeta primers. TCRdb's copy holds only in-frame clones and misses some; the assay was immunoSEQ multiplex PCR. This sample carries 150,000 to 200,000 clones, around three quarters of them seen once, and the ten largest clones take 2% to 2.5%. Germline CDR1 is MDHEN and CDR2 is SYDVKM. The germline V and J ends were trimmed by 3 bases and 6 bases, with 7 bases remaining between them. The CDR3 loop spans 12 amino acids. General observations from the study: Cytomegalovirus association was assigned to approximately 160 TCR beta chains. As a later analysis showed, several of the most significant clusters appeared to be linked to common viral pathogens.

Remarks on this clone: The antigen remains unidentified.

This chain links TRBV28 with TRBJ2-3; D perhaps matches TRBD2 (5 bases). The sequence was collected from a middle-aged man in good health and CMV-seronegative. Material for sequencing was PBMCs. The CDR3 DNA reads TGTGCCAGCAGTTTTGGACTGGATACGCAGTATTTT. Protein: CASSFGLDTQYF.